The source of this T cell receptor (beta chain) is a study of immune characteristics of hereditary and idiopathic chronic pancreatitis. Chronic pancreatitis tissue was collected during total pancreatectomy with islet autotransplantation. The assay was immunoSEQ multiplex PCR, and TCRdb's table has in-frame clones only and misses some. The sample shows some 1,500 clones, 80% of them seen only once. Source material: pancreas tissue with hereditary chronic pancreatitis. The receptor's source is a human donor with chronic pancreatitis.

CDR3 bases: TGCGCCAGCAGCTTCAGGGGGATGGGATACGAGCAGTACTTC. Residues: CASSFRGMGYEQYF. The rearrangement joins TRBV5-1 to TRBJ2-7, with TRBD1 identical over 7 bases. This CDR3 has 14 amino acids. V shed 2 bases, J shed 4 bases, and the junction held 6 bases outside the gene matches. Germline V CDR1 and CDR2: SGHRS, YFSETQ.